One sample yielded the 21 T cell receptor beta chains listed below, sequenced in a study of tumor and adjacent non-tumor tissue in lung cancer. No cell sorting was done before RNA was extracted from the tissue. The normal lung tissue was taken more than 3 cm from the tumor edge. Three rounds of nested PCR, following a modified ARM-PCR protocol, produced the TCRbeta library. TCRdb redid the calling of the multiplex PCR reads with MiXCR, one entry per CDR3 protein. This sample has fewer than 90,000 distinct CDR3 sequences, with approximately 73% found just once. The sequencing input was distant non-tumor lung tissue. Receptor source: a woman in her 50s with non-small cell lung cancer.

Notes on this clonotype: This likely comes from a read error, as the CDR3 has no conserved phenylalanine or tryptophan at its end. CDR3 region: CASSQDQGQHYEQYL. The CDR3 DNA is TGCGCCAGCAGCCAAGATCAGGGACAGCATTACGAGCAGTACCTC. V gene TRBV4-1 combines with J gene TRBJ2-7; 7 bases fit TRBD1. The V segment lost 0 bases and the J segment 4 bases; nucleotides outside the gene matches: 6. This CDR3 has 15 residues. Germline loops: CDR1 MGHRA, CDR2 YSYEKL.

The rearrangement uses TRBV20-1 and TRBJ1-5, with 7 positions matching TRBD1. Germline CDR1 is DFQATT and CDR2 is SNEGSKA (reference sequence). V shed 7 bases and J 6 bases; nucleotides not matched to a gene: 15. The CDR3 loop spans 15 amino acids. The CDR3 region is CSGPVTGSGCQPQHF. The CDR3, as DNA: TGCAGTGGTCCTGTGACAGGGTCGGGATGTCAGCCCCAGCATTTT.

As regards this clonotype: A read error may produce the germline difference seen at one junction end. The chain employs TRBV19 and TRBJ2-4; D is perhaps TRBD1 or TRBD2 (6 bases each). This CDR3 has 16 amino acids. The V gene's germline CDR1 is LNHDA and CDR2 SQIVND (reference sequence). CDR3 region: CACSITGAMTKNIQYF. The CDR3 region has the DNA TGTGCCTGTAGTATAACGGGGGCTATGACCAAAAACATTCAATACTTC.

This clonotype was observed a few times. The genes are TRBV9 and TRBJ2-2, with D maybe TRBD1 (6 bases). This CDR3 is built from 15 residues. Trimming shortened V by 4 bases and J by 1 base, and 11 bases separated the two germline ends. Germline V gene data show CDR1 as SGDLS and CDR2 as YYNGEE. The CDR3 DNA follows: TGTGCCAGCAGCATGCGACAGGAGAACACCGGGGAGCTGTTTTTT. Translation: CASSMRQENTGELFF. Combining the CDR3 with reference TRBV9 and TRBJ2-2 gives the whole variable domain DSGVTQTPKHLITATGQRVTLRCSPRSGDLSVYWYQQSLDQGLQFLIQYYNGEERAKGNILERFSAQQFPDLHSELNLSSLELGDSALYFCASSMRQENTGELFFGEGSRLTVL.

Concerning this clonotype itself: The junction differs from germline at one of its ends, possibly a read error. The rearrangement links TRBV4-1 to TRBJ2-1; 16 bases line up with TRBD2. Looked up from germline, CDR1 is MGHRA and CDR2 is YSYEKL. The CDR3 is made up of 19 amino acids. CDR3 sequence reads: CASSHAGLAGGPFNNERFF. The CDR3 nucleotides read TGCGCCAGCAGTCACGCGGGACTAGCGGGAGGGCCATTCAACAATGAGCGGTTCTTC.

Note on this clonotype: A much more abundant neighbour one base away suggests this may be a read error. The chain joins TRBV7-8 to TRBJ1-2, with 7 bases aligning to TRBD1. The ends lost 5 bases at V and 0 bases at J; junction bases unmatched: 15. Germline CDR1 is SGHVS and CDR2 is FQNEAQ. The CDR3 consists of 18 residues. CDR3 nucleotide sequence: TGTGCCAGCAGCCAATCGGGACAGTCCCTTTCCCCTAACTATGGCTACACCTTC. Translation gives CASSQSGQSLSPNYGYTF.

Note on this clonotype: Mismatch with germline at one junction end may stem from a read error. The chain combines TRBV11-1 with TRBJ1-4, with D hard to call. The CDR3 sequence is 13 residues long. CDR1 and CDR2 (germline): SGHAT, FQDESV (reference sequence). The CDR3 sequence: CASSIRKGEKLFF. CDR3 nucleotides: TGTGCTAGCAGCATCCGCAAAGGCGAAAAACTGTTTTTT.

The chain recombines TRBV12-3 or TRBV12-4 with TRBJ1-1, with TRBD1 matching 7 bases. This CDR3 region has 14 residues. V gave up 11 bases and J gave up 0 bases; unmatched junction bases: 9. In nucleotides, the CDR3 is TGTGCCGGTAGCCAGACAGGGCTGAACACTGAAGCTTTCTTT. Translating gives CAGSQTGLNTEAFF.

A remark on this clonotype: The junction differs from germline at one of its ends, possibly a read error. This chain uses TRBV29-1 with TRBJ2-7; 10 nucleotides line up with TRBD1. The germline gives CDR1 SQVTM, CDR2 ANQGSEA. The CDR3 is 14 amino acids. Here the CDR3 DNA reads TGCAGCCTTGAAGACAGGGGGCCGTACTACGAGCAGTACTTC. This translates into CSLEDRGPYYEQYF.

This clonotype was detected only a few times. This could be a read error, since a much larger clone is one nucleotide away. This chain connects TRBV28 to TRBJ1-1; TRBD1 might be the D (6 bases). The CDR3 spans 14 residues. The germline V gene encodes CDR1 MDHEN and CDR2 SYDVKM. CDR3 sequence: CANSLGQMNTEAFF. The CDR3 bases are TGTGCCAACAGTTTAGGACAGATGAACACTGAAGCTTTCTTT. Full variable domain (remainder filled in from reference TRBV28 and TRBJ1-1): DVKVTQSSRYLVKRTGEKVFLECVQDMDHENMFWYRQDPGLGLRLIYFSYDVKMKEKGDIPEGYSVSREKKERFSLILESASTNQTSMYLCANSLGQMNTEAFFGQGTRLTVV.

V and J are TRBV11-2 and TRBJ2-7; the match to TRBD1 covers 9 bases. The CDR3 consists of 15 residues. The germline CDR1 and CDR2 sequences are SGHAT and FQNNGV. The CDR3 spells CVDSTGTGRTYEQYF. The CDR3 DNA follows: TGTGTCGACAGCACCGGGACAGGGCGCACCTACGAGCAGTACTTC.

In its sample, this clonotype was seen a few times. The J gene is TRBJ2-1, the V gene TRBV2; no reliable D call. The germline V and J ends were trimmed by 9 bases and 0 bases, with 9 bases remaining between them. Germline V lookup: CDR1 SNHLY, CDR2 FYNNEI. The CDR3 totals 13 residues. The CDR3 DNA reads TGTGCCAGTCAACTGGGCTCCTACAATGAGCAGTTCTTC. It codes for CASQLGSYNEQFF.

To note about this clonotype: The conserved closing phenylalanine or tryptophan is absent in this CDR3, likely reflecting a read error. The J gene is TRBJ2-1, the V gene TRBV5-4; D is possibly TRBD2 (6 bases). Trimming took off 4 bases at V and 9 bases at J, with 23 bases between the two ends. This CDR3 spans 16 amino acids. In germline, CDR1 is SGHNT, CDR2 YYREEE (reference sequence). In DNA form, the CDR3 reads TGTGCCAGCAGCCTGGGGGGTGGAGGGATTGCCATTGAGCAGTTCATC. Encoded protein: CASSLGGGGIAIEQFI.

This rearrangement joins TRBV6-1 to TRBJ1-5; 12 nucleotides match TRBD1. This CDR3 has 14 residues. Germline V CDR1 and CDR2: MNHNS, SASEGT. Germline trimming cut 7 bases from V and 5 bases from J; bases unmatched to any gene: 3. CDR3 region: CASTGTGGDQPQHF. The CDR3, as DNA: TGTGCCAGCACTGGGACAGGGGGCGATCAGCCCCAGCATTTT.

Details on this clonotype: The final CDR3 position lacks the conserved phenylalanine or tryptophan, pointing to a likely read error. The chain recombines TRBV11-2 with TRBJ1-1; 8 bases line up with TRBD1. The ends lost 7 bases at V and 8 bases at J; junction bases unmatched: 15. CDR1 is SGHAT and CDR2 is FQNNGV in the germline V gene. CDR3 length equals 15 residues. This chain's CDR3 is CASNIAGRGLREAFS. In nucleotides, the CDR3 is TGTGCCAGCAACATCGCTGGCAGGGGGCTACGAGAAGCTTTCTCT.

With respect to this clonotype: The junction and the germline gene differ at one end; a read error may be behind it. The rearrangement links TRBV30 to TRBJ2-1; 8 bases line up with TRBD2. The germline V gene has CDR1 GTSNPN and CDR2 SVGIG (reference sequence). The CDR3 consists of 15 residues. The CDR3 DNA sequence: TGTGCCTCCACGAGGATAGCGGGATCCTACAATGGGCAGTTCTTC. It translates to CASTRIAGSYNGQFF.

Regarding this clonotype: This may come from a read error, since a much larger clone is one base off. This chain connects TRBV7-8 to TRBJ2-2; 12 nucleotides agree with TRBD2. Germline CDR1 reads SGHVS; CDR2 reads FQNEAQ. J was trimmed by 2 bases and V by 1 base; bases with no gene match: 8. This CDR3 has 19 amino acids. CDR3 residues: CASSLGSWTSGANTGELFF. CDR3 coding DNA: TGTGCCAGCAGCTTAGGCAGTTGGACTAGCGGGGCTAACACCGGGGAGCTGTTTTTT.

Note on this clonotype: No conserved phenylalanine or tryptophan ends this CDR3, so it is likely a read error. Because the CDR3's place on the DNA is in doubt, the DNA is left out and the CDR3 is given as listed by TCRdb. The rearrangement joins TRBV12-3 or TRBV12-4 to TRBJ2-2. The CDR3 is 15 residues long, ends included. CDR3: CASSLTGLDTGELLS.

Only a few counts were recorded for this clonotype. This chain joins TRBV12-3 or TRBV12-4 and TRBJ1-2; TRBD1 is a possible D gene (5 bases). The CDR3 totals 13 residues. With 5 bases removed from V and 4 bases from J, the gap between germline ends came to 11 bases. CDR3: CASSHRDAYGYTF. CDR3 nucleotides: TGTGCCAGCAGTCACCGGGACGCCTATGGCTACACCTTC.

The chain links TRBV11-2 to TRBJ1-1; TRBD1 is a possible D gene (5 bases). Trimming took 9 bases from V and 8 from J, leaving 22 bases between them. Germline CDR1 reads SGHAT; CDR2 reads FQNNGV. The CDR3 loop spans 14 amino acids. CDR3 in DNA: TGTGCCAGGAGCCTCCTCCCCCCGGGGACCGAAGCTTTCTTT. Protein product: CARSLLPPGTEAFF.

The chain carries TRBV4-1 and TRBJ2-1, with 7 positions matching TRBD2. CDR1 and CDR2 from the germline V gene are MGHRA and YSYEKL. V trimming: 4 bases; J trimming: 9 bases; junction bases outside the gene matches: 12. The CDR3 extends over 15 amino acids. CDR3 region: CASSPGGSGTTEQFF. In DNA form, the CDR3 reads TGCGCCAGCAGCCCGGGTGGCAGCGGGACCACTGAGCAGTTCTTC.